Following are 17 T cell receptor beta chains from one sample sequenced in a study of blood T cell repertoires in COVID-19. The data were produced by immunoSEQ multiplex PCR, yet TCRdb's version contains in-frame clones alone and is incomplete. Of tens of thousands of clones listed, approximately 90% are singletons. The specimen was peripheral blood. Every receptor here comes from a man aged 25 to 45 with acute or convalescent COVID-19.

V and J are TRBV2 and TRBJ2-5; TRBD2 matches 7 bases. J lost 4 bases, V lost 4 bases, and 12 bases had no gene match. Germline values: CDR1 SNHLY, CDR2 FYNNEI. CDR3 length: 16 amino acids. The CDR3 loop reads CASSGASGPIGETQYF. The CDR3 DNA reads as TGTGCCAGCAGTGGGGCTAGCGGACCCATTGGAGAGACCCAGTACTTC. The complete variable domain, with remaining parts taken from reference TRBV2 and TRBJ2-5, reads EPEVTQTPSHQVTQMGQEVILRCVPISNHLYFYWYRQILGQKVEFLVSFYNNEISEKSEIFDDQFSVERPDGSNFTLKIRSTKLEDSAMYFCASSGASGPIGETQYFGPGTRLLVL.

The V and J genes are TRBV2 and TRBJ1-5; no definite D call. CDR3 length: 14 residues. Looked up from germline, CDR1 is SNHLY and CDR2 is FYNNEI. V lost 5 bases to trimming and J lost 1 base, with 9 bases between them. The CDR3 nucleotides are TGTGCCAGCAGTTATGACGGGAGCAATCAGCCCCAGCATTTT. Translating it yields CASSYDGSNQPQHF.

The chain has TRBV7-9 and TRBJ1-2, with D possibly being TRBD1 (5 bases). V was clipped by 0 bases and J by 8 bases, with 10 bases between them. CDR1 and CDR2 from the germline V gene are SEHNR and FQNEAQ (reference sequence). The CDR3 is made up of 13 amino acids. In nucleotides, the CDR3 is TGTGCCAGCAGCTTAGCGCGGGGGGAAGGCTACACCTTC. Residues: CASSLARGEGYTF. The complete variable domain, with remaining parts taken from reference TRBV7-9 and TRBJ1-2, reads DTGVSQNPRHKITKRGQNVTFRCDPISEHNRLYWYRQTLGQGPEFLTYFQNEAQLEKSRLLSDRFSAERPKGSFSTLEIQRTEQGDSAMYLCASSLARGEGYTFGSGTRLTVV.

This clone has just a few counts. This rearrangement joins TRBV11-2 to TRBJ2-3, with a possible D match to TRBD2 (5 bases). CDR3 length: 16 residues. The ends were cut back, 1 base at V and 0 bases at J, with 11 bases in the middle. Germline V gives CDR1 SGHAT, CDR2 FQNNGV. The CDR3 sequence: CASSLVSGGSTDTQYF. CDR3 coding DNA: TGTGCCAGCAGCTTAGTTTCAGGCGGGAGCACAGATACGCAGTATTTT.

The chain carries TRBV30 and TRBJ1-4, with D maybe TRBD1 (5 bases). V shed 5 bases and J shed 5 bases, with 15 bases lying between them. This CDR3 region has 14 residues. CDR1 and CDR2 (germline): GTSNPN, SVGIG (reference sequence). As DNA, the CDR3 is TGTGCCTGGGGGGCCCTGCGGGGGAATGAAAAACTGTTTTTT. Translated, it gives CAWGALRGNEKLFF.

This clone was seen a few times. The V call is TRBV7-8, the J call TRBJ1-6, with 9 bases lining up with TRBD1. There are 15 residues in the CDR3. V shed 1 base and J 7 bases; nucleotides not matched to a gene: 2. The germline CDR1 and CDR2 sequences are SGHVS and FQNEAQ. The CDR3 DNA sequence: TGTGCCAGCAGCTTAGTAGACAGGGGGAATTCACCCCTCCACTTT. It encodes CASSLVDRGNSPLHF.

Here the CDR3 reads CASSLDGQGGMRNTEAFF. The CDR3 bases are TGTGCCAGCAGCTTGGATGGACAGGGGGGAATGAGGAACACTGAAGCTTTCTTT. This chain connects TRBV11-2 to TRBJ1-1; 10 bases fit TRBD1. Germline CDR1 is SGHAT and CDR2 is FQNNGV. V lost 3 bases to trimming and J lost 1 base; unmatched junction nucleotides: 11. The CDR3 covers 18 residues.

The rearrangement joins TRBV2 to TRBJ2-7, with D perhaps TRBD2 (6 bases). The V gene lost 6 bases and the J gene lost 2 bases, with 20 bases spanning the gap. Germline V gene data show CDR1 as SNHLY and CDR2 as FYNNEI. This CDR3 comprises 16 residues. As DNA, the CDR3 is TGTGCCAGCAGGGGGGGTTGGGAAAGGTTGACCTACGAGCAGTACTTC. It codes for CASRGGWERLTYEQYF.

Written as DNA, the CDR3 is TGTGCCAGCACCCAGGGGGGATCCTACAATGAGCAGTTCTTC. This translates into CASTQGGSYNEQFF. The chain links TRBV25-1 to TRBJ2-1; D possibly corresponds to TRBD1 (7 bases). This CDR3 has 14 amino acids. Between the trimmed V and J ends, which lost 7 bases and 1 base, there was a span of 11 bases. Germline V gene data show CDR1 as MGHDK and CDR2 as SYGVNS.

This chain joins TRBV19 and TRBJ2-1; 7 bases align to TRBD2. Trimming took 8 bases from V and 6 from J; bases not matched to a gene: 10. Germline-derived CDR1 and CDR2 are LNHDA and SQIVND (reference sequence). The CDR3 has 14 residues. The CDR3 spells CASDPSGAGNEQFF. CDR3 coding DNA: TGTGCCAGTGACCCTAGCGGAGCGGGCAATGAGCAGTTCTTC.

This rearrangement joins TRBV10-3 to TRBJ2-5; 8 positions agree with TRBD2. This CDR3 has 14 amino acids. The V gene end was trimmed by 6 bases and the J gene end by 4 bases; junction bases not matched to a gene: 7. Germline V gives CDR1 ENHRY, CDR2 SYGVKD. The CDR3 bases are TGTGCCATCAGATCCGGGACTAGTATAGAGACCCAGTACTTC. Its protein is CAIRSGTSIETQYF.

This clone came up once. The CDR3 spells CASSPRGPGGQGELFF. For the CDR3, the DNA is TGTGCCAGTAGTCCCCGGGGCCCGGGAGGGCAGGGGGAGCTGTTTTTT. The V call is TRBV19, the J call TRBJ2-2; TRBD2 matches 8 bases. The germline V gene has CDR1 LNHDA and CDR2 SQIVND (reference sequence). This CDR3 has 16 amino acids. Germline trimming cut 5 bases from V and 8 bases from J; bases unmatched to any gene: 13.

The chain is built from TRBV7-6 and TRBJ2-2, with D uncertain. Trimming left V 3 bases short and J 0 bases short, with 2 bases between. CDR1 and CDR2 from the germline V gene are SGHVS and FNYEAQ. CDR3 length equals 13 residues. The CDR3 loop reads CASSFSNTGELFF. The CDR3 nucleotides are TGTGCCAGCAGCTTCTCGAACACCGGGGAGCTGTTTTTT.

V gene TRBV24-1 combines with J gene TRBJ2-7; D possibly corresponds to TRBD2 (6 bases). CDR1 and CDR2 from the germline V gene are KGHDR and SFDVKD. V shed 5 bases and J shed 3 bases, with 10 bases lying between them. The CDR3 consists of 13 residues. The CDR3 nucleotides read TGTGCCACCAGTGCTCCCGGGGGCTACGAGCAGTACTTC. This codes for CATSAPGGYEQYF.

The chain recombines TRBV4-2 with TRBJ2-7, with unresolved D. Germline assignment: CDR1 LGHNA and CDR2 YNFKEQ. Trimming stripped 3 bases from V and 1 base from J, with 7 bases between. The CDR3 runs to 13 residues. The CDR3 DNA follows: TGTGCCAGCAGCCACTCGCGGTCCTACGAGCAGTACTTC. This sequence encodes CASSHSRSYEQYF.

The gene calls are TRBV10-1 and TRBJ2-3; TRBD2 agrees at 9 bases. The V gene end was trimmed by 5 bases and the J gene end by 2 bases; junction bases not matched to a gene: 2. Germline assignment: CDR1 WNHNN and CDR2 SYGVQD (reference sequence). The CDR3 is 14 residues long. In DNA form, the CDR3 reads TGCGCCAGCAGTACTAGCGGGCTCACAGATACGCAGTATTTT. Protein sequence: CASSTSGLTDTQYF.

V and J are TRBV6-4 and TRBJ2-1, with D maybe TRBD1 (5 bases). The V gene lost 0 bases and the J gene lost 5 bases, with 5 bases spanning the gap. This CDR3 comprises 13 residues. In germline, CDR1 is MRHNA, CDR2 SNTAGT. This CDR3 is CASSDSDNNEQFF. CDR3 bases: TGTGCCAGCAGTGACTCGGACAACAATGAGCAGTTCTTC.